This TCR beta chain was retrieved from a study of blood T cell repertoires in COVID-19. J gave up 2 bases and V 4 bases, and 4 bases lay outside the gene matches. The CDR3 loop spans 15 amino acids. Germline-derived CDR1 and CDR2 are SGHRS and YFSETQ. TCRdb's copy holds only in-frame clones and misses some; the assay was immunoSEQ multiplex PCR. Of around 190,000 clones listed, more than 65% are singletons. In its sample, this clone was seen once. The chain has TRBV5-1 and TRBJ2-1, with TRBD2 matching 9 bases. This clonotype was obtained from a human donor in a cohort sampled during active COVID-19. Material for sequencing was peripheral blood. As DNA, the CDR3 is TGCGCCAGCAGCGATAGCGGGAGACCCTACAATGAGCAGTTCTTC. It codes for CASSDSGRPYNEQFF.